The next 23 T cell receptor beta chains were all read from a single sample in a study of blood T cells in healthy people across ages. With a J-beta primer mix and a sample-barcoded 5' primer, a second PCR ran 7 to 11 cycles. TCRdb processed the 5' RACE reads anew with MiXCR; each CDR3 protein has one entry. In the table there are some 690,000 distinct CDR3 sequences, about 20% of which are singletons. Material for sequencing was blood. All receptors derive from a man between 65 and 80 years old in good health.

The rearrangement uses TRBV3-1 and TRBJ1-2, with a weak D call TRBD1 (6 bases). This CDR3 has 13 residues. Between the trimmed V and J ends, which lost 4 bases and 8 bases, there was a span of 14 bases. Per germline, CDR1 LGHDT and CDR2 YNNKEL (reference sequence). As DNA, the CDR3 is TGTGCCAGCAGCCCCAACAGGGCTGCAGGCTACACCTTC. It specifies CASSPNRAAGYTF.

This clonotype was seen a handful of times. The genes are TRBV12-3 or TRBV12-4 and TRBJ2-7; 7 nucleotides line up with TRBD2. The ends lost 7 bases at V and 7 bases at J; junction bases unmatched: 13. The CDR3 runs 14 residues. Here the CDR3 reads CASTISGKAGEQYF. DNA for the CDR3: TGTGCCAGCACCATAAGCGGGAAGGCCGGGGAGCAGTACTTC.

This clonotype was recorded at least ten times. V usage is TRBV7-3 and J usage is TRBJ2-1; D could derive from TRBD1 or TRBD2 (5 bases each). V lost 2 bases, J lost 5 bases, and 10 bases lay in between. There are 14 residues in the CDR3. Per germline, CDR1 SGHTA and CDR2 FQGTGA. CDR3 sequence: CASSLEGRNNEQFF. In DNA form, the CDR3 reads TGTGCCAGCAGCTTAGAGGGACGCAACAATGAGCAGTTCTTC.

Only a few counts were recorded for this clonotype. The chain links TRBV29-1 to TRBJ1-4; no clear D. Germline V gene lookup returns CDR1 SQVTM and CDR2 ANQGSEA. This CDR3 contains 13 residues. Between the trimmed V and J ends, which lost 3 bases and 4 bases, there was a span of 9 bases. The CDR3 reads CSVESGSNEKLFF. The CDR3 nucleotides are TGCAGCGTTGAGTCGGGAAGTAATGAAAAACTGTTTTTT. Complete variable domain (other parts from reference TRBV29-1 and TRBJ1-4): SAVISQKPSRDICQRGTSLTIQCQVDSQVTMMFWYRQQPGQSLTLIATANQGSEATYESGFVIDKFPISRPNLTFSTLTVSNMSPEDSSIYLCSVESGSNEKLFFGSGTQLSVL.

This clonotype occurred a few times. J is TRBJ1-5 and V is TRBV7-2, with D hard to call. V was trimmed by 5 bases and J by 7 bases, leaving 15 bases between them. The germline gives CDR1 SGHTA, CDR2 FQGNSA. The CDR3 covers 14 residues. CDR3: CASSGGGPRQPQHF. CDR3 nucleotide sequence: TGTGCCAGCAGCGGTGGAGGGCCCAGGCAGCCCCAGCATTTT.

The V and J genes are TRBV10-3 and TRBJ2-5, with D unclear. The CDR3 runs 15 residues. The germline CDR1 and CDR2 sequences are ENHRY and SYGVKD. The ends were cut back, 5 bases at V and 0 bases at J, with 13 bases in the middle. CDR3: CAISKSFVDQETQYF. The CDR3 DNA follows: TGTGCCATCAGTAAATCCTTCGTGGACCAAGAGACCCAGTACTTC.

The chain carries TRBV7-4 and TRBJ2-7; D call uncertain. The CDR3 totals 10 residues. Trimming removed 2 bases from V and 4 bases from J, with 0 bases in between. The germline CDR1 and CDR2 sequences are SGHVT and SQSDAQ. CDR3 sequence (DNA): TGTGCCAGCAGCTTATACGAGCAGTACGTC. Its translation: CASSLYEQYV.

This clonotype was counted a few times. J is TRBJ2-7 and V is TRBV20-1; 7 bases are shared with TRBD1. V lost 1 base, J lost 0 bases, and 6 bases stayed unmatched. The CDR3 contains 15 residues. Looked up from germline, CDR1 is DFQATT and CDR2 is SNEGSKA (reference sequence). CDR3 sequence: CSARGLTGDSYEQYF. CDR3 DNA: TGCAGTGCTAGAGGTCTCACAGGGGACTCCTACGAGCAGTACTTC.

A word on this clonotype: Its ends do not fully match the called genes, so a read error is possible. The V and J genes are TRBV30 and TRBJ1-1, with 7 bases aligning to TRBD1. The CDR3 is made up of 13 amino acids. Germline CDR1 is GTSNPN and CDR2 is SVGIG (reference sequence). The CDR3 sequence is CAWSLQGNAEAFF. The CDR3, as DNA: TGTGCCTGGAGTCTACAGGGGAACGCTGAAGCTTTCTTT.

The chain recombines TRBV6-2 or TRBV6-3 with TRBJ2-5, with TRBD1 matching 11 bases. Germline CDR1 and CDR2: MNHEY and SVGEGT. The CDR3 covers 15 residues. The V and J ends lost 6 bases and 4 bases, in that order; junction bases with no gene match: 7. This CDR3 is CASSRRTGGAETQYF. In DNA, the CDR3 is TGTGCCAGCAGCCGACGGACAGGGGGCGCAGAGACCCAGTACTTC.

This clonotype appeared a single time. This chain links TRBV12-3 or TRBV12-4 with TRBJ2-1; D remains unclear. The CDR3 spans 13 residues. Trimming removed 3 bases from V and 8 bases from J, with 11 bases in between. In DNA form, the CDR3 reads TGTGCCAGCAGTTTTATGTTTGGGGATGAGCAGTTCTTC. Translated, it gives CASSFMFGDEQFF.

The gene calls are TRBV9 and TRBJ2-1; D is unclear. Judging by the DNA end, TRBJ2-5 fits better; the J call may be wrong. Germline lookup yields CDR1 SGDLS and CDR2 YYNGEE. This CDR3 is 14 amino acids long. CDR3: CASSADWGQETQYF. The CDR3, as DNA: TGTGCCAGCAGCGCAGACTGGGGTCAAGAGACCCAGTACTTC.

V usage is TRBV5-1 and J usage is TRBJ2-7; the match to TRBD2 covers 11 bases. The CDR3 totals 15 residues. CDR1 SGHRS and CDR2 YFSETQ come from the germline V gene. V shed 4 bases, J shed 1 base, and the junction held 4 bases outside the gene matches. CDR3 sequence (DNA): TGCGCCAGCAGCCCGACTAGCGGGGCTTCCTACGAGCAGTACTTC. This gives the protein CASSPTSGASYEQYF.

The chain carries TRBV12-5 and TRBJ2-1; D is unclear. The ends were cut back, 4 bases at V and 5 bases at J, with 6 bases in the middle. The CDR3 covers 12 residues. Germline-derived CDR1 and CDR2 are LGHNT and FRNRAP. The CDR3 sequence is CASGWANNEQFF. The CDR3 region has the DNA TGTGCTAGTGGTTGGGCCAACAATGAGCAGTTCTTC.

This clonotype was counted only a few times. One end of the junction does not line up with germline, which may come from a read error. V gene TRBV11-2 combines with J gene TRBJ2-7; D not certain. The germline CDR1 and CDR2 sequences are SGHAT and FQNNGV. The CDR3 contains 11 residues. The CDR3 DNA is TGTGCCAGCAGCTTAGGGATAGAGAAGCGCTTC. Amino acid sequence: CASSLGIEKRF.

J is TRBJ2-7 and V is TRBV10-3; D is unresolved. Trimming removed 0 bases from V and 5 bases from J, with 5 bases in between. This CDR3 has 12 residues. Germline assignment: CDR1 ENHRY and CDR2 SYGVKD. CDR3 bases: TGTGCCATCAGTGAGTCCCGAAACGAGCAGTACGTC. Translation: CAISESRNEQYV.

The V call is TRBV5-1, the J call TRBJ2-3; TRBD2 agrees at 9 bases. The V gene's germline CDR1 is SGHRS and CDR2 YFSETQ. V lost 0 bases, J lost 4 bases, and 6 bases stayed unmatched. The CDR3 is 16 residues long. In nucleotides, the CDR3 is TGCGCCAGCAGCTTGGTGTCTAGCGGGGTCCCAGATACGCAGTATTTT. Translated: CASSLVSSGVPDTQYF.

The chain employs TRBV20-1 and TRBJ1-1, with D hard to call. This CDR3 is 12 amino acids long. Germline V gene data show CDR1 as DFQATT and CDR2 as SNEGSKA (reference sequence). V was pared by 4 bases and J by 6 bases, with 12 bases between. CDR3 amino acids: CSATNQHSEAFF. In DNA form, the CDR3 reads TGCAGTGCTACTAACCAGCACTCTGAAGCTTTCTTT.

This chain joins TRBV6-5 and TRBJ1-5, with 8 bases identical to TRBD1. The CDR3 runs to 13 residues. Per the germline V gene, CDR1 is MNHEY and CDR2 is SVGAGI. Germline trimming cut 7 bases from V and 6 bases from J; bases unmatched to any gene: 5. CDR3 DNA sequence: TGTGCCAGCACCCAGGGGGCGAGTCAGCCCCAGCATTTT. This sequence encodes CASTQGASQPQHF.

The rearrangement joins TRBV2 to TRBJ2-5; possible D gene TRBD2, 5 bases. Trimming removed 5 bases from V and 1 base from J, with 17 bases in between. The CDR3 is 16 residues long. Germline loops: CDR1 SNHLY, CDR2 FYNNEI. The CDR3 loop is CASSRPPADSQETQYF. Written as DNA, the CDR3 is TGTGCCAGCAGTCGCCCTCCCGCGGACTCCCAAGAGACCCAGTACTTC.

This clonotype turned up a few times. The V call is TRBV20-1, the J call TRBJ2-3; 7 bases match TRBD2. The germline gives CDR1 DFQATT, CDR2 SNEGSKA (reference sequence). This CDR3 is 15 amino acids long. The J segment lost 5 bases and the V segment lost 5 bases, leaving 13 bases of the junction unmatched. The DNA for the CDR3 is TGCAGTGCTGAGGCCGGTTCGGGGGGAGGAGATACGCAGTATTTT. Protein product: CSAEAGSGGGDTQYF.

The chain links TRBV20-1 to TRBJ2-1, with D perhaps matching TRBD2 (6 bases). Germline CDR1 DFQATT, CDR2 SNEGSKA (reference sequence). The CDR3 is 12 residues long. Trimming stripped 2 bases from V and 8 bases from J, with 10 bases between. Here the CDR3 DNA reads TGCAGTGCTAGACGGAGGGCGGATGAGCAGTTCTTC. Residues: CSARRRADEQFF.

This chain connects TRBV5-6 to TRBJ2-3; 11 bases are a match to TRBD2. This CDR3 has 16 amino acids. Trimming removed 3 bases from V and 0 bases from J; junction bases left unmatched: 3. The germline V gene encodes CDR1 SGHDT and CDR2 YYEEEE. CDR3 region: CASSWRTSGSTDTQYF. CDR3 bases: TGTGCCAGCAGCTGGAGGACTAGCGGGAGCACAGATACGCAGTATTTT.